What follows describes a single T cell receptor (beta chain). Antigen unknown. CDR1 LGHNA and CDR2 YSLEER come from the germline V gene. This CDR3 spans 17 amino acids. Trimming at V came to 0 bases and at J to 0 bases, leaving 2 bases not matched to a gene. Method: immunoSEQ multiplex PCR; TCRdb's copy keeps in-frame clones and lacks some. The sample shows approximately 42,000 clones, nearly 70% of them seen only once. The sample belongs to a study of cytotoxic CD8 clonotypes in ibrutinib-treated CLL. Looking at the study overall: Complete response was seen in 2 patients and partial in approximately 25; some 12 progressed and 14 stayed remitted after a median around 64 months.

Points from the study as a whole: Sampling time points were not equivalent between sustained-remission and progressing patients. Ibrutinib response saw clonality rise, and progression saw it return toward baseline. Higher circulating CD8+ T-cell counts strongly accompanied higher baseline clonality, above age-matched healthy donors.

This clonotype was obtained from a human donor with chronic lymphocytic leukemia. Here the sequenced sample was PBMCs, taken after 12 months of ibrutinib treatment. The chain combines TRBV4-3 with TRBJ2-6, with TRBD1 matching over 7 bases. The CDR3 nucleotides read TGCGCCAGCAGCCAAGATCACAGGGGCTCTGGGGCCAACGTCCTGACTTTC. Its translation is CASSQDHRGSGANVLTF.